This T cell receptor beta chain emerged from a study of OX40 agonist ivuxolimab in advanced cancers. Overall study context: Patients were infused with ivuxolimab every 2 weeks at 0.01 to 10 mg/kg. Of mixed ages from about 23 to 90 and averaging around 60 years, the group was more than 65% male.

General study points: In general, CD8+ T cells held more expanded clones than CD4+ did, on average.

The data were produced by immunoSEQ multiplex PCR, yet TCRdb's version contains in-frame clones alone and is incomplete. The data contain 35,000 or so clones, roughly 72% of them singletons. Patients had blood sampled at baseline and again on cycle 4 day 1 and cycle 7 day 1. For this clone: Its antigen is as yet unknown.

Trimming removed 5 bases from V and 2 bases from J, with 12 bases in between. CDR1 is MRHNA, CDR2 SNTAGT, per germline. The CDR3 is made up of 14 amino acids. V is TRBV6-4 and J is TRBJ1-1; D remains unclear. This TCR was sampled from an adult with an advanced solid tumor such as melanoma, head and neck, liver or kidney cancer. The specimen was CD4+ or CD8+ T cells sorted from blood, collected in a trial of the OX40 agonist ivuxolimab. CDR3 coding DNA: TGTGCCAGCAGTCCGAACCCGGGTAACACTGAAGCTTTCTTT. Its protein is CASSPNPGNTEAFF.